The next 2 T cell receptor beta chains were all read from a single sample in a study of control samples from healthy donors and cancer patients. Libraries were prepared by immunoSEQ multiplex PCR; TCRdb keeps only in-frame clonotypes and omits some of them. This sample has over 150,000 clones, with around 94% found just once. Material: blood. These receptor sequences come from a woman in her late teens or twenties in good health.

The V gene is TRBV5-4, the J gene TRBJ2-1; possible D gene TRBD2, 7 bases. This CDR3 has 17 residues. Germline CDR1 SGHNT, CDR2 YYREEE (reference sequence). V lost 0 bases, J lost 0 bases, and 13 bases lay in between. The chain's CDR3 is CASSLGGAGASYNEQFF. CDR3 bases: TGTGCCAGCAGCTTGGGGGGGGCGGGAGCCTCCTACAATGAGCAGTTCTTC.

V usage is TRBV9 and J usage is TRBJ1-2; 7 bases align to TRBD1. Germline assignment: CDR1 SGDLS and CDR2 YYNGEE. V shed 3 bases and J 6 bases; nucleotides not matched to a gene: 11. The CDR3 loop spans 15 amino acids. CDR3 region: CASSAPGQRGDGYTF. In nucleotides, the CDR3 is TGTGCCAGCAGCGCCCCGGGACAGAGGGGCGATGGCTACACCTTC.